This T cell receptor beta chain was obtained from a study of cytomegalovirus exposure and HLA in healthy donors. As for the study in general: The Caucasian-associated ancestry cluster contained approximately 81% of the approximately 400 genotyped donors. General study findings and limits: In a later analysis, approximately 15,000 TCR beta sequences were associated with HLA alleles at 0.05 false discovery rate. In a later analysis, productive TCRs from donors in an Asian-associated ancestry cluster reportedly carried fewer N-insertions than the cohort mean.

With regard to this clone: Its antigen is as yet unknown.

A multiplex PCR was run with 60 Vbeta primers and 13 Jbeta primers. Profiled with immunoSEQ multiplex PCR; TCRdb holds only in-frame clones, not every one. The sample lists 100,000 to 150,000 clones; 75% to 85% were seen once. Trimming removed 3 bases from V and 2 bases from J, with 16 bases in between. Germline V lookup: CDR1 SGHKS, CDR2 YYEKEE (reference sequence). The CDR3 contains 16 residues. The sequence derives from a man aged 40-55 years in good health and CMV-seronegative. The sequenced material came from PBMCs. The chain joins TRBV5-5 to TRBJ2-3; a weak D match, TRBD2 (6 bases). This CDR3 reads CASSSGISGNTDTQYF. The CDR3 nucleotides read TGTGCCAGCAGCTCAGGTATTAGCGGAAACACAGATACGCAGTATTTT.